This is a list of T cell receptor beta chains from one sample in a study of blood T cell repertoires in COVID-19. Sequenced by immunoSEQ multiplex PCR; TCRdb stores in-frame clones only, minus some. The data contain about 380,000 clones, roughly 90% of them seen just once; the ten biggest clones take up more than 0.95%. The sequenced material came from peripheral blood. The receptors were gathered from a middle-aged man with acute or convalescent COVID-19. Each CDR3 is given with its conserved first and last residue. The D gene is left open where the match is weak. Clone sizes are given selectively: once, few, many, or a class where the clone is expanded.

V: TRBV30
D: .
size: .
J: TRBJ2-1
CDR3: CAWSASNEQFF
DNA: TGTGCCTGGAGTGCGTCCAATGAGCAGTTCTTC

V: TRBV5-4
D: .
size: .
J: TRBJ2-3
CDR3: CASSLLGAPSTDTQYF
DNA: TGTGCCAGCAGCTTGCTAGGGGCCCCTAGCACAGATACGCAGTATTTT

V: TRBV6-6
D: .
size: .
J: TRBJ2-7
CDR3: CASRRVGEQYF
DNA: TGTGCCAGCCGGAGGGTTGGAGAGCAGTACTTC

V: TRBV12-3/TRBV12-4
D: .
size: .
J: TRBJ1-5
CDR3: CASREGNQPQHF
DNA: TGTGCCAGCAGGGAGGGCAATCAGCCCCAGCATTTT

V: TRBV28
D: TRBD1
size: .
J: TRBJ1-5
CDR3: CASSHLDRERDSNQPQHF
DNA: TGTGCCAGCAGTCACCTCGACAGGGAAAGGGATAGCAATCAGCCCCAGCATTTT

V: TRBV5-1
D: .
size: .
J: TRBJ2-3
CDR3: CASSLVSTGTDTQYF
DNA: TGCGCCAGCAGCTTGGTTAGCACGGGCACAGATACGCAGTATTTT

V: TRBV6-1
D: .
size: .
J: TRBJ2-5
CDR3: CASSETNRQETQYF
DNA: TGTGCCAGCAGTGAGACTAACAGACAAGAGACCCAGTACTTC

V: TRBV18
D: TRBD1
size: .
J: TRBJ2-7
CDR3: CASSPGQGVGEQYF
DNA: TGTGCCAGCTCACCGGGACAGGGGGTTGGCGAGCAGTACTTC

V: TRBV11-2
D: TRBD2
size: .
J: TRBJ2-1
CDR3: CASSVTSGKNNEQFF
DNA: TGTGCCAGCAGCGTGACTAGCGGGAAGAACAATGAGCAGTTCTTC

V: TRBV11-2
D: .
size: .
J: TRBJ2-5
CDR3: CASSYSFREIRGETQYF
DNA: TGTGCCAGCAGCTACTCTTTCCGGGAGATTCGTGGGGAGACCCAGTACTTC

V: TRBV11-3
D: TRBD1
size: .
J: TRBJ2-1
CDR3: CASSPSTGPYNEQFF
DNA: TGTGCCAGCAGCCCGTCGACAGGGCCCTACAATGAGCAGTTCTTC

V: TRBV7-9
D: TRBD1
size: .
J: TRBJ2-4
CDR3: CASSVTGTGENIQYF
DNA: TGTGCCAGCAGCGTTACCGGGACAGGGGAAAACATTCAGTACTTC

V: TRBV19
D: TRBD1
size: .
J: TRBJ1-2
CDR3: CASSTGQGLGYTF
DNA: TGTGCCAGTAGTACCGGACAGGGCTTAGGCTACACCTTC

V: TRBV5-1
D: TRBD1
size: .
J: TRBJ2-1
CDR3: CASSLRTGYEQFF
DNA: TGCGCCAGCAGCCTTCGGACAGGGTATGAGCAGTTCTTC

V: TRBV29-1
D: .
size: .
J: TRBJ1-1
CDR3: CSYPTRTEAFF
DNA: TGCAGCTATCCCACAAGAACTGAAGCTTTCTTT

V: TRBV7-9
D: TRBD2
size: .
J: TRBJ2-1
CDR3: CASSLGTSGNTYNEQFF
DNA: TGTGCCAGCAGCTTGGGGACTAGCGGTAACACATACAATGAGCAGTTCTTC

V: TRBV7-2
D: TRBD1
size: .
J: TRBJ1-5
CDR3: CASSFQTGEAQPQHF
DNA: TGTGCCAGCAGCTTCCAGACAGGGGAGGCTCAGCCCCAGCATTTT

V: TRBV4-2
D: TRBD1
size: .
J: TRBJ1-2
CDR3: CASSMGTLNRGDGYTF
DNA: TGTGCCAGCAGCATGGGGACACTGAACAGGGGAGACGGCTACACCTTC

V: TRBV11-2
D: .
size: .
J: TRBJ2-3
CDR3: CASSFHSGTDTQYF
DNA: TGTGCCAGCAGCTTCCATAGCGGCACAGATACGCAGTATTTT

V: TRBV5-1
D: TRBD2
size: .
J: TRBJ2-5
CDR3: CASSLYLAGGNQETQYF
DNA: TGCGCCAGCAGCTTGTATTTGGCGGGGGGGAATCAAGAGACCCAGTACTTC

V: TRBV11-2
D: TRBD1
size: .
J: TRBJ1-2
CDR3: CASSLVSPPWTGGDGYTF
DNA: TGTGCCAGCAGCTTAGTATCTCCCCCATGGACAGGGGGAGATGGCTACACCTTC

V: TRBV5-6
D: .
size: .
J: TRBJ2-7
CDR3: CASSPFLGGTLSYEQYF
DNA: TGTGCCAGCAGCCCATTCTTGGGTGGGACACTTTCCTACGAGCAGTACTTC

V: TRBV30
D: TRBD1
size: .
J: TRBJ1-1
CDR3: CAWAGQENTEAFF
DNA: TGTGCCTGGGCAGGACAGGAGAACACTGAAGCTTTCTTT

V: TRBV4-1
D: TRBD1
size: .
J: TRBJ2-1
CDR3: CASSLSGGSYNEQFF
DNA: TGCGCCAGCAGCTTATCAGGGGGCTCCTACAATGAGCAGTTCTTC

V: TRBV7-3
D: .
size: .
J: TRBJ1-2
CDR3: CASSLRVNLYGYTF
DNA: TGTGCCAGCAGCCTCCGGGTCAACCTTTATGGCTACACCTTC

V: TRBV9
D: .
size: .
J: TRBJ1-1
CDR3: CASSVSGGSTEAFF
DNA: TGTGCCAGCAGCGTAAGTGGGGGGAGCACTGAAGCTTTCTTT

V: TRBV27
D: TRBD1
size: .
J: TRBJ1-1
CDR3: CASSWGQGSEAFF
DNA: TGTGCCAGCAGTTGGGGACAGGGATCTGAAGCTTTCTTT

V: TRBV5-1
D: .
size: .
J: TRBJ1-6
CDR3: CASSLVSVNSPLHF
DNA: TGCGCCAGCAGCTTGGTGTCAGTTAATTCACCCCTCCACTTT

V: TRBV19
D: .
size: .
J: TRBJ1-5
CDR3: CASSISRVGQPQHF
DNA: TGTGCCAGTAGTATTAGCAGGGTGGGTCAGCCCCAGCATTTT

V: TRBV29-1
D: .
size: .
J: TRBJ2-1
CDR3: CSVERAGYEQFF
DNA: TGCAGCGTTGAAAGGGCGGGATATGAGCAGTTCTTC

V: TRBV12-1
D: .
size: .
J: TRBJ1-1
CDR3: CASSFGQGVEFTEAFF
DNA: TGTGCCAGCAGCTTCGGACAGGGTGTAGAGTTTACTGAAGCTTTCTTT

V: TRBV27
D: TRBD2
size: once
J: TRBJ2-4
CDR3: CASSLGLAGGENIQYF
DNA: TGTGCCAGCAGTTTAGGGCTAGCGGGAGGGGAGAACATTCAGTACTTC

V: TRBV7-9
D: .
size: .
J: TRBJ1-1
CDR3: CASSPRQTEAFF
DNA: TGTGCCAGCAGTCCCAGACAGACTGAAGCTTTCTTT

V: TRBV5-1
D: TRBD2
size: once
J: TRBJ2-1
CDR3: CASSFGLAGENEQFF
DNA: TGCGCCAGCAGCTTTGGACTAGCGGGAGAAAATGAGCAGTTCTTC

V: TRBV9
D: .
size: .
J: TRBJ2-5
CDR3: CASNSGFQETQYF
DNA: TGTGCCAGCAACTCGGGGTTCCAAGAGACCCAGTACTTC

V: TRBV27
D: TRBD1
size: .
J: TRBJ1-1
CDR3: CASSHRDRANTEAFF
DNA: TGTGCCAGCAGTCACCGGGACAGGGCGAACACTGAAGCTTTCTTT

V: TRBV19
D: .
size: .
J: TRBJ1-2
CDR3: CASSIGQGDGYTF
DNA: TGTGCCAGTAGTATAGGGCAGGGCGATGGCTACACCTTC

V: TRBV7-9
D: .
size: few
J: TRBJ1-2
CDR3: CASSPDGGMRYGYTF
DNA: TGTGCCAGCAGCCCAGATGGGGGGATGCGCTATGGCTACACCTTC

V: TRBV9
D: .
size: .
J: TRBJ1-2
CDR3: CASSVVDTTLYGYTF
DNA: TGTGCCAGCAGCGTAGTTGACACAACCCTCTATGGCTACACCTTC

V: TRBV5-4
D: TRBD1
size: .
J: TRBJ2-3
CDR3: CASSPERGQEGDTQYF
DNA: TGTGCCAGCAGCCCAGAGAGGGGACAGGAGGGGGATACGCAGTATTTT

V: TRBV5-4
D: .
size: once
J: TRBJ1-3
CDR3: CASSPGIDSGNTIYF
DNA: TGTGCCAGCAGCCCCGGTATAGACTCTGGAAACACCATATATTTT

V: TRBV2
D: .
size: .
J: TRBJ1-1
CDR3: CASSEYLGSTEAFF
DNA: TGTGCCAGCAGTGAATATCTTGGGAGCACTGAAGCTTTCTTT

V: TRBV11-1
D: .
size: .
J: TRBJ2-5
CDR3: CASSLDREVETQYF
DNA: TGTGCCAGCAGCTTAGACAGGGAAGTGGAGACCCAGTACTTC

V: TRBV9
D: TRBD1
size: .
J: TRBJ1-5
CDR3: CASSAGQENQPQHF
DNA: TGTGCCAGCAGCGCGGGACAGGAAAATCAGCCCCAGCATTTT

V: TRBV28
D: .
size: .
J: TRBJ2-3
CDR3: CASHGGVNTDTQYF
DNA: TGTGCCAGCCATGGGGGCGTAAACACAGATACGCAGTATTTT

V: TRBV7-8
D: .
size: .
J: TRBJ1-2
CDR3: CASSTSDSTYGYTF
DNA: TGTGCCAGCAGCACCTCGGACAGTACTTATGGCTACACCTTC

V: TRBV15
D: TRBD1
size: .
J: TRBJ1-4
CDR3: CATKRDSPDEKLFF
DNA: TGTGCCACGAAGAGGGACAGCCCCGACGAAAAACTGTTTTTT

V: TRBV9
D: .
size: .
J: TRBJ2-1
CDR3: CASSVDEVREQFF
DNA: TGTGCCAGCAGCGTAGACGAAGTGAGGGAGCAGTTCTTC